This entry lists 14 T cell receptor beta chains sequenced from one sample in a study of blood T cell repertoires in COVID-19. The table came from immunoSEQ multiplex PCR; TCRdb's copy has only in-frame clones and leaves some out. This sample carries fewer than 350,000 clones, roughly 85% of them seen once, and the ten largest clones take roughly 6.2%. The material sequenced was PBMCs or T cells enriched from blood (not recorded which). Source of these receptors: a middle-aged woman who had recovered from COVID-19.

The V and J genes are TRBV6-4 and TRBJ2-2; perhaps TRBD1 as D (5 bases). Germline V gives CDR1 MRHNA, CDR2 SNTAGT. This CDR3 comprises 13 residues. V lost 6 bases to trimming and J lost 1 base, with 6 bases between them. In nucleotides, the CDR3 is TGTGCCAGCAGAACAGGGAACACCGGGGAGCTGTTTTTT. Amino acids: CASRTGNTGELFF.

The chain has TRBV7-2 and TRBJ2-7, with 7 nucleotides matching TRBD1. CDR1 is SGHTA and CDR2 is FQGNSA in the germline V gene. V gave up 8 bases and J gave up 0 bases; unmatched junction bases: 7. CDR3 length: 14 residues. The CDR3 DNA sequence: TGTGCCAGCGGCCGGGACAGCCGCTCCTACGAGCAGTACTTC. Its protein is CASGRDSRSYEQYF.

V and J are TRBV27 and TRBJ2-2; unclear D gene. The CDR3 length is 14 residues. CDR1 is MNHEY and CDR2 is SMNVEV in the germline V gene (reference sequence). V lost 7 bases and J 0 bases, leaving 9 bases between the germline ends. The CDR3 region is CASINRPNTGELFF. The CDR3 DNA reads as TGTGCCAGCATTAACAGACCGAACACCGGGGAGCTGTTTTTT.

The chain combines TRBV18 with TRBJ1-2, with 10 bases identical to TRBD1. Germline V gene data show CDR1 as KGHSH and CDR2 as LQKENI. V was clipped by 3 bases and J by 3 bases; unmatched bases: 4. The CDR3 runs 15 residues. Here the CDR3 reads CASSPSGTGDYGYTF. The CDR3 DNA sequence: TGTGCCAGCTCACCTTCCGGGACAGGGGACTATGGCTACACCTTC.

This chain uses TRBV14 with TRBJ1-2; weak D call: TRBD1 (5 bases). The length of the CDR3 is 15 residues. Germline assignment: CDR1 SGHDN and CDR2 FVKESK. The V end was cut by 4 bases, the J end by 4 bases, with 16 bases between. CDR3 sequence: CASSPQWLGGYGYTF. The CDR3 DNA reads as TGTGCCAGCAGCCCCCAGTGGCTGGGGGGCTATGGCTACACCTTC.

The chain combines TRBV24-1 with TRBJ2-5, with a weak D call TRBD1 (6 bases). The germline CDR1 and CDR2 sequences are KGHDR and SFDVKD. CDR3 length: 17 amino acids. V lost 9 bases to trimming and J lost 2 bases, with 24 bases between them. CDR3 coding DNA: TGTGCCACCTCGGCAGGGGCTAGTTTTTGGAGGCAAGAGACCCAGTACTTC. As protein: CATSAGASFWRQETQYF.

Regarding this clone: This sample also contains other DNA sequences that code for the same CDR3. The V call is TRBV19, the J call TRBJ1-3; D possibly corresponds to TRBD1 (5 bases). Germline-derived CDR1 and CDR2 are LNHDA and SQIVND (reference sequence). V was shortened by 4 bases and J by 1 base, with 14 bases between the two germline ends. The CDR3 is 16 residues long. The CDR3 sequence is CASSTTGLRSGNTIYF. CDR3 coding DNA: TGTGCCAGTAGTACTACAGGCTTACGGTCTGGAAACACCATATATTTT. The entire variable domain, with the rest obtained from reference TRBV19 and TRBJ1-3, is as follows: DGGITQSPKYLFRKEGQNVTLSCEQNLNHDAMYWYRQDPGQGLRLIYYSQIVNDFQKGDIAEGYSVSREKKESFPLTVTSAQKNPTAFYLCASSTTGLRSGNTIYFGEGSWLTVV.

This chain connects TRBV4-3 to TRBJ1-2; D not certain. Deletions cut 0 bases from V and 8 bases from J, with 19 bases between. The CDR3 sequence is 16 residues long. Germline V gives CDR1 LGHNA, CDR2 YSLEER. The CDR3 region has the DNA TGCGCCAGCAGCCAAGAAGTGGGTCGAGGGATGAGCGGCTACACCTTC. Translated: CASSQEVGRGMSGYTF.

The V gene is TRBV21-1, the J gene TRBJ1-4. TRBV21-1 is deemed a pseudogene. The length of the CDR3 is 16 residues. Here the CDR3 reads CASNDNDYREGEKLFF. CDR3 sequence (DNA): TGTGCCAGCAATGACAACGATTACAGGGAGGGGGAAAAACTGTTTTTT.

J is TRBJ1-4 and V is TRBV3-1 (or the pseudogene TRBV3-2); 8 positions agree with TRBD1. The J segment lost 3 bases and the V segment lost 4 bases, leaving 13 bases of the junction unmatched. The germline V gene encodes CDR1 LGHDT and CDR2 YNNKEL (reference sequence). CDR3 length: 18 residues. Written as DNA, the CDR3 is TGTGCCAGCAGCCGCAAACAGGGGGTGCAGCTCGCTAATGAAAAACTGTTTTTT. Protein product: CASSRKQGVQLANEKLFF.

V gene TRBV6-5 combines with J gene TRBJ2-1; 11 bases align to TRBD2. Germline values: CDR1 MNHEY, CDR2 SVGAGI. Trimming took 3 bases from V and 7 from J; bases not matched to a gene: 5. This CDR3 comprises 15 residues. The CDR3 reads CASSYGTSGLNEQFF. The CDR3 DNA reads TGTGCCAGCAGTTATGGGACTAGCGGATTGAATGAGCAGTTCTTC.

This chain connects TRBV18 to TRBJ1-1; tentatively, D is TRBD1 (5 bases). Germline V lookup: CDR1 KGHSH, CDR2 LQKENI. V was clipped by 3 bases and J by 4 bases, with 15 bases between them. The CDR3 loop spans 15 amino acids. CDR3 bases: TGTGCCAGCTCACCGGCCAGGGCGGGGGGCACTGAAGCTTTCTTT. It encodes CASSPARAGGTEAFF.

The V call is TRBV28, the J call TRBJ2-1; a weak D match, TRBD2 (5 bases). With 5 bases removed from V and 10 bases from J, the gap between germline ends came to 15 bases. CDR1 and CDR2 from the germline V gene are MDHEN and SYDVKM. This CDR3 has 13 amino acids. The CDR3 DNA follows: TGTGCCAGCAGTATCACGACCCCGGGGGAGCAGTTCTTC. Translated, it gives CASSITTPGEQFF.

This chain joins TRBV6-5 and TRBJ2-7, with D perhaps TRBD2 (5 bases). V was cut by 3 bases and J by 4 bases, with 16 bases left in between. The length of the CDR3 is 15 residues. The germline V gene encodes CDR1 MNHEY and CDR2 SVGAGI. CDR3 bases: TGTGCCAGCAGTTATCGTGGGAGCAGCCTTTACGAGCAGTACTTC. Translated: CASSYRGSSLYEQYF.